Listed below are T cell receptor beta chains from one sample, sequenced in a study of T cell responses to AZD1222 COVID-19 vaccine. Sequenced by immunoSEQ multiplex PCR; TCRdb stores in-frame clones only, minus some. The repertoire holds roughly 96,000 clones, with 88% as singletons. The sample consisted of peripheral blood, taken on day 0 of AZD1222 vaccination. Receptors were obtained from an adult in good health. CDR3s include the opening cysteine and the closing phenylalanine or tryptophan. The D gene is left open where the match is weak. Rows give clone size only sometimes, using once, few, many, or a class for an expanded clone.

J | D | V | size | DNA | CDR3
TRBJ2-4 | - | TRBV6-8 | - | TGTGCCAGCAGCAGAACAGGGCGAGGTTCGCAGAATCTTGGGATAGCCAAAAACATTCAGTACTTC | CASSRTGRGSQNLGIAKNIQYF
TRBJ2-5 | - | TRBV14 | once | TGTGCCAGCAGCCAATCGTTAACCCAGTACTTC | CASSQSLTQYF
TRBJ1-1 | - | TRBV2 | - | TGTGCCAGCAGTGAGGGGCAGGGAGCTGAAGCTTTCTTT | CASSEGQGAEAFF
TRBJ1-4 | - | TRBV25-1 | few | TGTGCCACCACGACAGGAGGGGAAAAACTGTTTTTT | CATTTGGEKLFF
TRBJ1-1 | - | TRBV3-1/TRBV3-2 | - | TGTGCCAGCAGCCCCCAGGACGGGCACACTGAAGCTTTCTTT | CASSPQDGHTEAFF
TRBJ1-3 | - | TRBV27 | - | TGTGCCAGCAGTGACAGCCCTTTCTATTCTGGAAACACCATATATTTT | CASSDSPFYSGNTIYF
TRBJ2-3 | - | TRBV24-1 | - | TGTGCCACCAGGAAAAGCGGGCTTAGCACAGATACGCAGTATTTT | CATRKSGLSTDTQYF
TRBJ2-7 | - | TRBV18 | - | TGTGCCAGCTCACCACGGAGTCATAGGTCCTACGAGCAGTACTTC | CASSPRSHRSYEQYF
TRBJ2-2 | TRBD2 | TRBV10-3 | - | TGTGCCATCATGGCGGGAGACGGCACCGGGGAGCTGTTTTTT | CAIMAGDGTGELFF
TRBJ2-2 | - | TRBV5-1 | - | TGCGCCAGCAGCTTGGAGGGTACCGGGGAGCTGTTTTTT | CASSLEGTGELFF
TRBJ1-2 | - | TRBV5-1 | - | TGCGCCAGCAGCGTGGACGGATTCTATGGCTACACCTTC | CASSVDGFYGYTF
TRBJ1-2 | - | TRBV30 | - | TGTGCCTGGAGTGTAGGGACAATCGGAGGTGGCTACACCTTC | CAWSVGTIGGGYTF
TRBJ2-3 | - | TRBV7-3 | few | TGTGCCAGCAGCTTAGTTTTGGAGAGCCCCCCGTATTTT | CASSLVLESPPYF
TRBJ2-7 | TRBD2 | TRBV5-6 | - | TGTGCCAGCAGCCACTCTCCGGGACTAGGAAGCTACGAGCAGTACTTC | CASSHSPGLGSYEQYF
TRBJ2-7 | - | TRBV7-2 | - | TGTGCCAGCAGCTACTTAGGACATAGCTCCTACGAGCAGTACTTC | CASSYLGHSSYEQYF
TRBJ1-1 | - | TRBV7-2 | - | TGTGCCAGCAGCTTTACCGGGCTTCAGGATGAAGCTTTCTTT | CASSFTGLQDEAFF
TRBJ1-5 | TRBD1 | TRBV7-2 | - | TGTGCCAGCAGCCCCTCGACAGGGGGCCAACGGCCCCAGCATTTT | CASSPSTGGQRPQHF